The next 7 T cell receptor beta chains were all read from a single sample in a study of blood T cell repertoires in COVID-19 (dated by TCRdb to the early 2020s). The library was built by means of the immunoSEQ multiplex PCR assay. The table comes from immuneACCESS by way of TCRdb, which keeps in-frame sequences with V and J called. Part of the clones is missing from these tables; in studies checked, under half for an unresolved V gene and the rest for unknown reasons. Across this sample there are 250,000 or so clones, with roughly four fifths seen only once. 4% to 5% of the sample comes from the top ten. The sample was peripheral blood. These receptors came from a woman in her 70s with acute or convalescent COVID-19.

This chain uses TRBV20-1 with TRBJ1-2; 10 nucleotides agree with TRBD1. V shed 3 bases, J shed 5 bases, and the junction held 6 bases outside the gene matches. CDR1 is DFQATT, CDR2 SNEGSKA, per germline (reference sequence). The CDR3 loop spans 14 amino acids. DNA for the CDR3: TGCAGTGCTAGTGGACAGGGGGGAAGGTATGGCTACACCTTC. It encodes CSASGQGGRYGYTF.

The gene calls are TRBV29-1 and TRBJ2-5, with TRBD2 as a possible D gene (5 bases). Trimming pared 4 bases from V and 5 bases from J, leaving 17 bases between. The CDR3 is 14 residues long. Germline CDR1 is SQVTM and CDR2 is ANQGSEA. The CDR3 loop reads CSVARAQRAETQYF. In nucleotides, the CDR3 is TGCAGCGTTGCCCGGGCTCAGAGGGCCGAGACCCAGTACTTC.

The chain has TRBV19 and TRBJ2-3; D uncertain. This CDR3 contains 15 residues. Trimming removed 7 bases from V and 0 bases from J, with 14 bases in between. From germline, CDR1 is LNHDA and CDR2 SQIVND (reference sequence). The CDR3 sequence is CASKVQAASTDTQYF. CDR3 in DNA: TGTGCCAGTAAGGTCCAGGCTGCTAGCACAGATACGCAGTATTTT.

The chain employs TRBV29-1 and TRBJ2-3; D perhaps matches TRBD1 (6 bases). Trimming left V 0 bases short and J 0 bases short, with 10 bases between. Germline CDR1 and CDR2: SQVTM and ANQGSEA. The CDR3 totals 15 residues. The CDR3 nucleotides read TGCAGCGTTGAAGATCCGGACAGAAGCACAGATACGCAGTATTTT. Translating it yields CSVEDPDRSTDTQYF.

The gene calls are TRBV5-1 and TRBJ1-6, with D unresolved. Germline V gives CDR1 SGHRS, CDR2 YFSETQ. Trimming stripped 0 bases from V and 2 bases from J, with 6 bases between. The length of the CDR3 is 15 residues. The CDR3 sequence: CASSLGATYNSPLHF. The CDR3 DNA is TGCGCCAGCAGCTTGGGGGCAACCTATAATTCACCCCTCCACTTT.

This chain links TRBV28 with TRBJ1-2; D remains ambiguous. This CDR3 has 13 residues. CDR1 MDHEN and CDR2 SYDVKM come from the germline V gene. The V end was cut by 3 bases, the J end by 7 bases, with 12 bases between. The CDR3 sequence is CASSFQTEIGYTF. CDR3 DNA sequence: TGTGCCAGCAGTTTTCAGACGGAGATTGGCTACACCTTC.

This clone appeared a few times. V usage is TRBV7-9 and J usage is TRBJ1-2, with D hard to call. The germline V gene encodes CDR1 SEHNR and CDR2 FQNEAQ (reference sequence). CDR3 length: 14 amino acids. The V and J ends lost 5 bases and 4 bases respectively, with 14 bases between them. The CDR3 sequence is CASSQAEGFYGYTF. The DNA for the CDR3 is TGTGCCAGCAGCCAGGCTGAAGGCTTCTATGGCTACACCTTC.